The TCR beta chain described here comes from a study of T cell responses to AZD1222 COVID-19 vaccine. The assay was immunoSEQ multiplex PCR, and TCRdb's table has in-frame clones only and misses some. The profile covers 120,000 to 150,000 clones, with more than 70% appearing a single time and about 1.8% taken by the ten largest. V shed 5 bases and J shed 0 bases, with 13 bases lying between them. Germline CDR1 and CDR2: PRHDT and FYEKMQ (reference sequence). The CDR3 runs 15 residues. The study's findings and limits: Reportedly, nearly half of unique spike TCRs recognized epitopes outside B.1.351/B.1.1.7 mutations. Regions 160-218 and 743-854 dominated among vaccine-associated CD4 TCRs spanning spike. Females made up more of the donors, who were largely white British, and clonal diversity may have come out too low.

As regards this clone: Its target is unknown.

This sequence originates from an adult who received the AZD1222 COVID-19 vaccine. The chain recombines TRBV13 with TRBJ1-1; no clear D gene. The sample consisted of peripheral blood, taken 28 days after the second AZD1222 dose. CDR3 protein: CASSPRSQVNTEAFF. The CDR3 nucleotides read TGTGCCAGCAGCCCGCGGTCGCAGGTGAACACTGAAGCTTTCTTT.